This T cell receptor (beta chain) was recorded in a study of molecular identifiers for immune sequencing clone quantification. TCRdb analysed the PCR reads with MiXCR anew, one entry per CDR3 protein. The profile shows about 510,000 distinct CDR3 sequences, around 25% of them singletons. The J segment lost 6 bases and the V segment lost 0 bases, leaving 12 bases of the junction unmatched. The CDR3 is made up of 18 amino acids. Naive CD8 T cells were picked out by sorting for CD8+CD4-CCR7+CD45RA+. Overall study results and limits: Spiked Jurkat TCR RNA equivalent to one cell was reportedly detectable in about 900,000 naive cells. In cases of identical TCR molecules sharing a barcode, highly expanded clone sizes could be underestimated.

A few counts support this clonotype. The antigen is undetermined. The V call is TRBV23-1, the J call TRBJ2-3, with 10 positions matching TRBD1. TRBV23-1 is designated an ORF whose function remains uncertain. Sequencing input: naive CD8+ T cells from blood, with Jurkat cell RNA spiked in. Subset: FACS-sorted CD8+CD4-CCR7+CD45RA+ naive T cells. This receptor was identified in a human donor in good health. Some libraries in this study had Jurkat cell RNA spiked in. The CDR3 DNA follows: TGCGCCAGCAGTCAATCGATTGGACCGGACAGGGGGGCCGATACGCAGTATTTT. It specifies CASSQSIGPDRGADTQYF.